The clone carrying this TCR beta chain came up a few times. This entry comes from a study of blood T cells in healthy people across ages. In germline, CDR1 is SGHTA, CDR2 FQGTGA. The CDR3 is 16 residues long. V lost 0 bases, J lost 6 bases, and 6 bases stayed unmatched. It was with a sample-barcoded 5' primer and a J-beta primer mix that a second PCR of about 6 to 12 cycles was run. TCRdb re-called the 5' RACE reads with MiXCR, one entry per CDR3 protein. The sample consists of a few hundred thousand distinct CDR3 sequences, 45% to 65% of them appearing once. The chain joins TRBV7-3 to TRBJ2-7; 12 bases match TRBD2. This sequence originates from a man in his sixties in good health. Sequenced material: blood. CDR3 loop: CASSLTLAGGSLEQYF. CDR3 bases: TGTGCCAGCAGCTTAACCCTAGCGGGAGGGTCTCTCGAGCAGTACTTC.